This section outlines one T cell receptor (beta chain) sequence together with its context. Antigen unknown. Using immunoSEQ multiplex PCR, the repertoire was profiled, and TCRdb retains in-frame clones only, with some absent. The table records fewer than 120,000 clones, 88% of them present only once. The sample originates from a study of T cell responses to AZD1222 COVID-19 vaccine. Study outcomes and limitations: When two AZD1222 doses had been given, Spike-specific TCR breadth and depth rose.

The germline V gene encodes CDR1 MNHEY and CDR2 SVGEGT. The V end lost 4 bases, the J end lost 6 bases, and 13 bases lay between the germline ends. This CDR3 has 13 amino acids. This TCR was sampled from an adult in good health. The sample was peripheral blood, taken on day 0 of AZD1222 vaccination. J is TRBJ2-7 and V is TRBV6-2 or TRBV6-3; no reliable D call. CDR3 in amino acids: CASSLGFSLEQYF. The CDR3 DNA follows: TGTGCCAGCAGTTTAGGGTTCTCCCTCGAGCAGTACTTC.